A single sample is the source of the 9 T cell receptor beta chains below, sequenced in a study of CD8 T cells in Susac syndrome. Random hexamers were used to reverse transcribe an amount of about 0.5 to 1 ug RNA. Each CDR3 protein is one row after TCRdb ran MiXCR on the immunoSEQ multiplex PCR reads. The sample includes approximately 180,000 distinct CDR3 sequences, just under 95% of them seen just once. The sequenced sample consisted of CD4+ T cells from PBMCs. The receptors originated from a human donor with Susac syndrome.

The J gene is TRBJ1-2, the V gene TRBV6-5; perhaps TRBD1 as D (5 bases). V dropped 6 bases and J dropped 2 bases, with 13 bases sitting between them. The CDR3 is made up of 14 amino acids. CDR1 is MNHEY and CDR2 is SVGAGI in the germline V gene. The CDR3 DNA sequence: TGTGCCAGCAGCAACGGGGCAGTGAACTATGGCTACACCTTC. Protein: CASSNGAVNYGYTF.

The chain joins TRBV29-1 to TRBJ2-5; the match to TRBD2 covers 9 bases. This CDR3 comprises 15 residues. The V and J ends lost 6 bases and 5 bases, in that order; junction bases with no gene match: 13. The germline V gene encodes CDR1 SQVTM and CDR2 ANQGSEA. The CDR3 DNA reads TGCAGCGTCTCTTATAGCGGGAGTAGACGGGAGACCCAGTACTTC. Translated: CSVSYSGSRRETQYF.

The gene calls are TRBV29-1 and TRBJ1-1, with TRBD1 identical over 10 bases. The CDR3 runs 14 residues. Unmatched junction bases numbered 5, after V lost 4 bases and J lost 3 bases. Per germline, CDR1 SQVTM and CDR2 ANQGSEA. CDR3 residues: CSVGTGGMHTEAFF. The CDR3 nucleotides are TGCAGCGTTGGGACAGGGGGTATGCACACTGAAGCTTTCTTT.

CDR3 coding DNA: TGTGCCAGCAGCTTCTTTGGAAGGGGCGGCTACGAGCAGTACTTC. This codes for CASSFFGRGGYEQYF. V gene TRBV7-2 combines with J gene TRBJ2-7, with a tentative D call TRBD1 (5 bases). CDR3 length: 15 residues. The V and J ends lost 3 bases and 3 bases respectively, with 15 bases between them. In germline, CDR1 is SGHTA, CDR2 FQGNSA.

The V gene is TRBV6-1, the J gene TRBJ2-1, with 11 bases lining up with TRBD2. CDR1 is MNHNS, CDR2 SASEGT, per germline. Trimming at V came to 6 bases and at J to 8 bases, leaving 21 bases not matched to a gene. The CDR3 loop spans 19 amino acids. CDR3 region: CASSPLRGPGLAGGDEQFF. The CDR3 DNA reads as TGTGCCAGCAGCCCCCTTCGTGGCCCCGGACTAGCGGGTGGGGATGAGCAGTTCTTC.

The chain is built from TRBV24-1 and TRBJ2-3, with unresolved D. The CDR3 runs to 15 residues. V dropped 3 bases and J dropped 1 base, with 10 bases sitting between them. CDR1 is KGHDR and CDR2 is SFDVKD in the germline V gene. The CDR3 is CATSDHRYGTDTQYF. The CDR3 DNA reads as TGTGCCACCAGTGATCATAGATACGGCACAGATACGCAGTATTTT.

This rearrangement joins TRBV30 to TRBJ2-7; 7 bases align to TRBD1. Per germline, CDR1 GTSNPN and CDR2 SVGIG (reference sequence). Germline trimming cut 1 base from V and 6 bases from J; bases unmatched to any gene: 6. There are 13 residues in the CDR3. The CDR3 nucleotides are TGTGCCTGGAGTGGTCCGACAGGGTTCGAGCAGTACTTC. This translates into CAWSGPTGFEQYF.

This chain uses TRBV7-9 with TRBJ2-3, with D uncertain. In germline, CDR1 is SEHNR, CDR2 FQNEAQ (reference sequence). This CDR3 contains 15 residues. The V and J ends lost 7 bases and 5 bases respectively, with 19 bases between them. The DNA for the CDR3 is TGTGCCAGCAACACGCTACCGGGCCAACAAGATACGCAGTATTTT. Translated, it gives CASNTLPGQQDTQYF. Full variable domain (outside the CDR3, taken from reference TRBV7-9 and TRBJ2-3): DTGVSQNPRHKITKRGQNVTFRCDPISEHNRLYWYRQTLGQGPEFLTYFQNEAQLEKSRLLSDRFSAERPKGSFSTLEIQRTEQGDSAMYLCASNTLPGQQDTQYFGPGTRLTVL.

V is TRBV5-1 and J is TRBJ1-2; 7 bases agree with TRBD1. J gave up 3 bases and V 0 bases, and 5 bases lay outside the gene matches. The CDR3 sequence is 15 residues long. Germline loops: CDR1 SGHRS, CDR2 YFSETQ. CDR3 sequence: CASSLVQGIDYGYTF. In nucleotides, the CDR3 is TGCGCCAGCAGCTTGGTACAGGGGATCGACTATGGCTACACCTTC.